The 17 T cell receptor beta chains below come from one sample, sequenced in a study of identical twins. TCRdb fed the 5' RACE reads into MiXCR, producing one record per CDR3 protein. The sample lists some 1,600,000 distinct CDR3 sequences; under 35% were seen once. The sequenced sample was cord blood. All receptors come from a newborn girl in good health.

This chain uses TRBV10-3 with TRBJ1-2, with TRBD1 matching over 7 bases. This CDR3 has 13 residues. Per germline, CDR1 ENHRY and CDR2 SYGVKD. J was trimmed by 7 bases and V by 4 bases; bases with no gene match: 6. The CDR3 DNA sequence: TGTGCCATCAGTGCTGACAGGGAGTCTGGCTACACCTTC. As protein: CAISADRESGYTF.

The chain joins TRBV11-2 to TRBJ2-1; D is ambiguous. CDR1 and CDR2 (germline): SGHAT, FQNNGV. CDR3 length equals 17 residues. Trimming removed 0 bases at V and 0 bases at J, with 12 bases between. CDR3 nucleotides: TGTGCCAGCAGCTTAGATCGGTGGGCTAGCTCCTACAATGAGCAGTTCTTC. The encoded protein is CASSLDRWASSYNEQFF.

The chain links TRBV11-2 to TRBJ2-1; 9 bases match TRBD2. The J segment lost 10 bases and the V segment lost 2 bases, leaving 9 bases of the junction unmatched. The CDR3 contains 15 residues. CDR1 is SGHAT and CDR2 is FQNNGV in the germline V gene. The CDR3 bases are TGTGCCAGCAGCTTAACGGCGGGAGGGGGGGGAGAGCAGTTCTTC. Translation: CASSLTAGGGGEQFF. Based on the CDR3 plus reference TRBV11-2 and TRBJ2-1, the full variable domain is EAGVAQSPRYKIIEKRQSVAFWCNPISGHATLYWYQQILGQGPKLLIQFQNNGVVDDSQLPKDRFSAERLKGVDSTLKIQPAKLEDSAVYLCASSLTAGGGGEQFFGPGTRLTVL.

CDR3 loop: CASSQQGQGADGYTF. The CDR3 DNA sequence: TGTGCCAGCAGCCAACAGGGACAGGGGGCAGATGGCTACACCTTC. The chain uses TRBV4-2 and TRBJ1-2, with 12 bases lining up with TRBD1. Unmatched junction bases numbered 4, after V lost 2 bases and J lost 6 bases. Germline V gene lookup returns CDR1 LGHNA and CDR2 YNFKEQ. This CDR3 contains 15 residues.

With regard to this clonotype: At one of its ends the junction is not consistent with the germline gene, which may arise from a read error. V is TRBV27 and J is TRBJ1-4, with 8 bases aligning to TRBD1. Germline V gives CDR1 MNHEY, CDR2 SMNVEV (reference sequence). This CDR3 has 16 amino acids. The CDR3 protein is CASSLTGGLTNEELFF. The DNA for the CDR3 is TGTGCCAGCAGTTTAACAGGGGGGTTAACTAATGAAGAACTGTTTTTT. The full variable domain, its missing parts supplied by reference TRBV27 and TRBJ1-4, is EAQVTQNPRYLITVTGKKLTVTCSQNMNHEYMSWYRQDPGLGLRQIYYSMNVEVTDKGDVPEGYKVSRKEKRNFPLILESPSPNQTSLYFCASSLTGGLTNEELFFGSGTQLSVL.

This clonotype has just a few counts. The gene calls are TRBV5-1 and TRBJ2-1; tentatively, D is TRBD1 (6 bases). From germline, CDR1 is SGHRS and CDR2 YFSETQ. V was shortened by 1 base and J by 1 base, with 15 bases between the two germline ends. This CDR3 is 17 amino acids long. Written as DNA, the CDR3 is TGCGCCAGCAGCTTGATCAGAGGGGGTCGATCCTACAATGAGCAGTTCTTC. This sequence encodes CASSLIRGGRSYNEQFF.

This clonotype was seen only a few times. The chain combines TRBV24-1 with TRBJ2-7; 9 bases match TRBD1. Germline loops: CDR1 KGHDR, CDR2 SFDVKD. V shed 3 bases and J 6 bases; nucleotides not matched to a gene: 2. This CDR3 region has 13 residues. In DNA, the CDR3 is TGTGCCACCAGTGATCGACAGGGGGGCGAGCAGTACTTC. It encodes CATSDRQGGEQYF.

The CDR3 here is CASSLRTGFSDTQYF. The CDR3 region has the DNA TGTGCCAGCAGCCTCAGGACAGGGTTTTCAGATACGCAGTATTTT. The J gene is TRBJ2-3, the V gene TRBV5-6; TRBD1 aligns across 8 bases. CDR1 and CDR2 (germline): SGHDT, YYEEEE. Trimming removed 4 bases from V and 4 bases from J; junction bases left unmatched: 8. CDR3 length: 15 residues.

This clonotype has a handful of counts. V gene TRBV20-1 combines with J gene TRBJ2-1; TRBD1 agrees at 9 bases. Germline V gives CDR1 DFQATT, CDR2 SNEGSKA (reference sequence). V shed 3 bases, J shed 2 bases, and the junction held 5 bases outside the gene matches. CDR3 length: 15 residues. The CDR3 sequence: CSARGRQGAYNEQFF. The DNA of the CDR3 is TGCAGTGCTAGGGGGAGACAGGGGGCCTACAATGAGCAGTTCTTC.

This clonotype was found once. The rearrangement links TRBV12-3 or TRBV12-4 to TRBJ2-3; 7 positions match TRBD1. J was trimmed by 2 bases and V by 4 bases; bases with no gene match: 6. The CDR3 covers 15 residues. The CDR3 region has the DNA TGTGCCAGCAGTTACCCCGGACAGGCCACAGATACGCAGTATTTT. Translating gives CASSYPGQATDTQYF.

V is TRBV9 and J is TRBJ2-5; no reliable D call. The CDR3 has 12 amino acids. Deletions cut 3 bases from V and 5 bases from J, with 8 bases between. The germline CDR1 and CDR2 sequences are SGDLS and YYNGEE. The CDR3 sequence: CASSGEEETQYF. CDR3 nucleotide sequence: TGTGCCAGCAGCGGGGAAGAGGAGACCCAGTACTTC. Based on the CDR3 plus reference TRBV9 and TRBJ2-5, the full variable domain is DSGVTQTPKHLITATGQRVTLRCSPRSGDLSVYWYQQSLDQGLQFLIQYYNGEERAKGNILERFSAQQFPDLHSELNLSSLELGDSALYFCASSGEEETQYFGPGTRLLVL.

This clonotype has a handful of counts. The chain combines TRBV24-1 with TRBJ2-3; 8 bases line up with TRBD1. The CDR3 consists of 14 residues. Germline values: CDR1 KGHDR, CDR2 SFDVKD. V gave up 4 bases and J gave up 3 bases; unmatched junction bases: 2. The CDR3 DNA is TGTGCCACCAGTGAGCAGGGGGCTACAGATACGCAGTATTTT. Its protein is CATSEQGATDTQYF.

This sequence joins TRBV12-3 or TRBV12-4 and TRBJ1-1; TRBD1 agrees at 9 bases. The junction had 8 bases not matched to a gene; V was cut back by 6 bases and J by 6 bases. The CDR3 covers 14 residues. The CDR3 bases are TGTGCCAGCAGGGGGACAGGGAAGTTGGCTGAAGCTTTCTTT. Its translation is CASRGTGKLAEAFF.

The CDR3 nucleotides read TGTGCCAGCAGTTCAACTAGCGGACCCTACAATGAGCAGTACTTC. Amino acid sequence: CASSSTSGPYNEQYF. This sequence joins TRBV6-5 and TRBJ2-7; 8 bases are shared with TRBD2. The V and J ends lost 4 bases and 7 bases, in that order; junction bases with no gene match: 12. Germline V lookup: CDR1 MNHEY, CDR2 SVGAGI. The CDR3 runs to 15 residues.

V and J are TRBV7-2 and TRBJ2-5, with D perhaps TRBD1 or TRBD2 (6 bases each). The ends were cut back, 5 bases at V and 1 base at J, with 23 bases in the middle. From germline, CDR1 is SGHTA and CDR2 FQGNSA. The CDR3 covers 18 residues. CDR3 sequence: CASSLQSRRGLFQETQYF. As DNA, the CDR3 is TGTGCCAGCAGCCTGCAATCGAGACGGGGGCTCTTCCAAGAGACCCAGTACTTC.

This sequence joins TRBV20-1 and TRBJ2-7; the match to TRBD2 covers 8 bases. The CDR3 loop spans 14 amino acids. V was pared by 2 bases and J by 2 bases, with 5 bases of the junction left unmatched. Per the germline V gene, CDR1 is DFQATT and CDR2 is SNEGSKA (reference sequence). The CDR3 bases are TGCAGTGCTAGAATCCGGGAGGGCCCCTACGAGCAGTACTTC. Amino acid sequence: CSARIREGPYEQYF.

In regard to this clonotype: Germline and junction disagree at one end, which may indicate a read error. CDR3 loop: CASIAGGGSYEHYF. In DNA form, the CDR3 reads TGTGCCAGCATTGCAGGAGGGGGCTCCTACGAGCACTACTTC. This chain uses TRBV2 with TRBJ2-7; possibly TRBD1 for D (7 bases). This CDR3 is built from 14 residues. Germline V gene data show CDR1 as SNHLY and CDR2 as FYNNEI.